This T cell receptor (beta chain) was retrieved from a study of blood T cell repertoires in COVID-19. As for the study in general: In each case, the material was cDNA or gDNA derived from T cells, B-cell-depleted T cells, or PBMCs.

Sequenced by immunoSEQ multiplex PCR; TCRdb stores in-frame clones only, minus some. This table holds 30,000 to 35,000 clones, about four fifths found once. The germline V gene encodes CDR1 KGHSH and CDR2 LQKENI. The CDR3 is made up of 13 amino acids. Trimming took off 6 bases at V and 5 bases at J, with 12 bases between the two ends. The gene calls are TRBV18 and TRBJ2-3; D is unresolved. The sample comprised peripheral blood. The receptor's source is a man aged 50-59 years with acute or convalescent COVID-19. The CDR3 bases are TGTGCCAGCTCCTCTACTACCCTAGATACGCAGTATTTT. Translation gives CASSSTTLDTQYF.